The entry below describes one TCR beta chain. The data originate from a study of blood T cell repertoires in COVID-19. From germline, CDR1 is SGHTA and CDR2 FQGNSA. The CDR3 length is 15 residues. V dropped 5 bases and J dropped 0 bases, with 14 bases sitting between them. This table comes from immunoSEQ multiplex PCR, and its TCRdb copy is limited to in-frame clones, with some not included. The table shows about 130,000 clones, with approximately 84% occurring only once. The source of this sequence is a woman aged 45-65 years who had recovered from COVID-19. Sequenced sample: peripheral blood. The chain is built from TRBV7-2 and TRBJ2-7; D is ambiguous. CDR3 nucleotides: TGTGCCAGCAGCCTAATCTACTCCGTCTCCTACGAGCAGTACTTC. Protein sequence: CASSLIYSVSYEQYF.